The T cell receptor beta chain under discussion was sequenced for a study of neurological immune-mediated disorders. Via MiXCR, TCRdb re-called the 5' RACE reads, giving one row per CDR3 protein. The sample records approximately 77,000 distinct CDR3 sequences, around 9.9% being singletons. This clonotype was found many times. What was sequenced was PBMCs. This clonotype was obtained from a man between 45 and 60 years old in good health.

CDR3 region: CASSGMGSSNQPQHF. The CDR3 region has the DNA TGTGCCAGCAGCGGAATGGGGAGCTCAAATCAGCCCCAGCATTTT. The V call is TRBV7-9, the J call TRBJ1-5, with unresolved D. The V end lost 5 bases, the J end lost 4 bases, and 15 bases lay between the germline ends. The CDR3 is made up of 15 amino acids. The germline V gene has CDR1 SEHNR and CDR2 FQNEAQ (reference sequence).